Below are 31 T cell receptor beta chains sequenced from a single sample in a study of blood T cell repertoires in COVID-19. TCRdb's table, derived via immunoSEQ multiplex PCR, lists solely in-frame clones and lacks some. The sample includes 54,000 or so clones, more than 70% of them seen just once. Material: peripheral blood. The origin of the receptors is an elderly woman with acute or convalescent COVID-19.

This clone was seen more than once but under ten times. The chain links TRBV28 to TRBJ1-3; unclear D gene. The germline gives CDR1 MDHEN, CDR2 SYDVKM. Trimming took 5 bases from V and 0 from J, leaving 17 bases between them. CDR3 length: 17 amino acids. In DNA, the CDR3 is TGTGCCAGCAGTCCTCCCACCTACGGGGTCTCTGGAAACACCATATATTTT. It codes for CASSPPTYGVSGNTIYF.

The chain carries TRBV3-1 (or the pseudogene TRBV3-2) and TRBJ2-1, with 8 nucleotides matching TRBD2. The CDR3 has 15 amino acids. CDR1 and CDR2 from the germline V gene are LGHDT and YNNKEL (reference sequence). Trimming took 4 bases from V and 3 from J; bases not matched to a gene: 5. The CDR3 sequence: CASSPRTSYYNEQFF. CDR3 DNA: TGTGCCAGCAGCCCCCGGACTAGCTACTACAATGAGCAGTTCTTC.

The V call is TRBV19, the J call TRBJ1-1; the match to TRBD1 covers 7 bases. The CDR3 sequence is 15 residues long. Germline V gene lookup returns CDR1 LNHDA and CDR2 SQIVND (reference sequence). J was trimmed by 0 bases and V by 5 bases; bases with no gene match: 6. The CDR3 coding sequence is TGTGCCAGTAGTCTAAACAGGGGAGTGAACACTGAAGCTTTCTTT. It translates to CASSLNRGVNTEAFF. The whole variable domain, filled in from reference TRBV19 and TRBJ1-1, reads DGGITQSPKYLFRKEGQNVTLSCEQNLNHDAMYWYRQDPGQGLRLIYYSQIVNDFQKGDIAEGYSVSREKKESFPLTVTSAQKNPTAFYLCASSLNRGVNTEAFFGQGTRLTVV.

This sequence joins TRBV28 and TRBJ1-5, with D possibly matching TRBD1 (5 bases). The CDR3 sequence is 16 residues long. The germline V and J ends were trimmed by 1 base and 4 bases, with 14 bases remaining between them. Germline loops: CDR1 MDHEN, CDR2 SYDVKM. Written as DNA, the CDR3 is TGTGCCAGCAGTTTATTAGGACAAGGGGATAATCAGCCCCAGCATTTT. As protein: CASSLLGQGDNQPQHF.

V gene TRBV5-6 combines with J gene TRBJ2-5; 9 positions match TRBD2. J was trimmed by 4 bases and V by 0 bases; bases with no gene match: 4. Germline assignment: CDR1 SGHDT and CDR2 YYEEEE. This CDR3 region has 15 residues. For the CDR3, the DNA is TGTGCCAGCAGCTTGGTGGGGACTAGCACAGAGACCCAGTACTTC. Amino acids: CASSLVGTSTETQYF.

The rearrangement uses TRBV3-1 (or the pseudogene TRBV3-2) and TRBJ2-3; 10 bases match TRBD2. Germline V lookup: CDR1 LGHDT, CDR2 YNNKEL (reference sequence). The V and J ends lost 1 base and 3 bases, in that order; junction bases with no gene match: 4. The length of the CDR3 is 16 residues. The CDR3: CASSQARTSGTDTQYF. The CDR3 region has the DNA TGTGCCAGCAGCCAAGCCCGGACTAGCGGTACAGATACGCAGTATTTT.

The chain combines TRBV6-5 with TRBJ1-2; weak D call: TRBD1 (5 bases). CDR3 length: 14 residues. CDR1 and CDR2 from the germline V gene are MNHEY and SVGAGI. Trimming cost V 8 bases and J 2 bases, with 15 bases left between them. CDR3 DNA: TGTGCCAGCCGCCTCGGAGGGACCAACTATGGCTACACCTTC. Translated, it gives CASRLGGTNYGYTF.

This clone was seen only a few times. The rearrangement links TRBV2 to TRBJ1-6, with a weak D call TRBD1 (5 bases). Trimming took off 3 bases at V and 9 bases at J, with 18 bases between the two ends. The V gene's germline CDR1 is SNHLY and CDR2 FYNNEI. The CDR3 is 16 residues long. The CDR3 loop reads CASSDNPKGSSSPLHF. Here the CDR3 DNA reads TGTGCCAGCAGTGATAACCCCAAGGGGTCTAGTTCACCCCTCCACTTT.

This clone was recorded once. The CDR3 reads CASTSTVRYNEQFF. CDR3 nucleotides: TGTGCCAGCACCTCGACAGTGCGGTACAATGAGCAGTTCTTC. The V and J genes are TRBV2 and TRBJ2-1; tentative D call: TRBD1 (5 bases). V lost 7 bases and J 4 bases, leaving 14 bases between the germline ends. The CDR3 spans 14 residues. Looked up from germline, CDR1 is SNHLY and CDR2 is FYNNEI.

V gene TRBV7-9 combines with J gene TRBJ1-3, with 8 bases fitting TRBD1. Germline lookup yields CDR1 SEHNR and CDR2 FQNEAQ (reference sequence). The CDR3 is made up of 14 amino acids. V was pared by 4 bases and J by 11 bases, with 10 bases of the junction left unmatched. This CDR3 is CASSSVDRVGPIYF. The CDR3 DNA reads TGTGCCAGCAGCTCAGTGGACAGGGTTGGGCCCATATATTTT.

This chain links TRBV7-9 with TRBJ1-4, with D uncertain. Germline CDR1 and CDR2: SEHNR and FQNEAQ (reference sequence). The CDR3 runs 13 residues. Trimming took 6 bases from V and 5 from J, leaving 10 bases between them. CDR3 residues: CASSQNVNEKLFF. In DNA form, the CDR3 reads TGTGCCAGCAGTCAGAACGTAAATGAAAAACTGTTTTTT.

The V call is TRBV25-1, the J call TRBJ1-1; no reliable D call. The CDR3 is 11 amino acids. With 3 bases removed from V and 6 bases from J, the gap between germline ends came to 5 bases. In germline, CDR1 is MGHDK, CDR2 SYGVNS. CDR3 bases: TGTGCCAGCAGTGATGGCCCTGAAGCTTTCTTT. It codes for CASSDGPEAFF.

V usage is TRBV2 and J usage is TRBJ2-7; no definite D call. Germline lookup yields CDR1 SNHLY and CDR2 FYNNEI. The length of the CDR3 is 13 residues. V gave up 4 bases and J gave up 4 bases, with 11 bases separating them. CDR3 bases: TGTGCCAGCAGTGGACTCCGAAATTACGAGCAGTACTTC. Translation: CASSGLRNYEQYF.

This chain connects TRBV14 to TRBJ2-5, with a tentative D call TRBD1 (7 bases). V gave up 5 bases and J gave up 2 bases, with 18 bases separating them. The CDR3 is 16 amino acids. Germline V lookup: CDR1 SGHDN, CDR2 FVKESK. CDR3 amino acids: CASSYRGQGGQETQYF. CDR3 nucleotide sequence: TGTGCCAGCAGCTACCGAGGGCAGGGGGGACAAGAGACCCAGTACTTC.

The chain couples TRBV7-6 to TRBJ2-3; 11 positions agree with TRBD2. Germline CDR1 and CDR2: SGHVS and FNYEAQ. The junction had 10 bases not matched to a gene; V was cut back by 4 bases and J by 4 bases. The CDR3 totals 17 residues. The CDR3 protein is CASSYPGVAGGADTQYF. The CDR3 DNA reads as TGTGCCAGCAGCTACCCGGGGGTAGCGGGAGGGGCAGATACGCAGTATTTT.

The rearrangement joins TRBV2 to TRBJ2-6; D remains unclear. Trimming pared 8 bases from V and 1 base from J, leaving 12 bases between. Germline CDR1 SNHLY, CDR2 FYNNEI. The CDR3 is 15 residues long. Written as DNA, the CDR3 is TGTGCCAGCTCGGCGGAAGAGTCTGGGGCCAACGTCCTGACTTTC. Amino acids: CASSAEESGANVLTF.

The rearrangement uses TRBV4-1 and TRBJ2-6; no clear D gene. The germline gives CDR1 MGHRA, CDR2 YSYEKL. Between the trimmed V and J ends, which lost 1 base and 2 bases, there was a span of 15 bases. This CDR3 is built from 18 residues. DNA for the CDR3: TGCGCCAGCAGCCAAGCTGTCACGATGCGTCCTGGGGCCAACGTCCTGACTTTC. Translating gives CASSQAVTMRPGANVLTF.

This clone was recorded once. J is TRBJ2-1 and V is TRBV11-2; perhaps TRBD1 as D (6 bases). V lost 1 base to trimming and J lost 9 bases, with 16 bases between them. Germline V gene data show CDR1 as SGHAT and CDR2 as FQNNGV. This CDR3 contains 15 residues. CDR3 bases: TGTGCCAGCAGCTTAGGCAGGGGTGGGTCGTCTGAGCAGTTCTTC. It yields the protein CASSLGRGGSSEQFF.

The chain has TRBV5-1 and TRBJ2-5; the D gene is possibly TRBD2 (5 bases). CDR1 and CDR2 (germline): SGHRS, YFSETQ. Trimming took 6 bases from V and 5 from J, leaving 20 bases between them. CDR3 length equals 15 residues. The CDR3 DNA reads TGCGCCAGCAAGAGACAAGGCGGGTCCGAGGAGACCCAGTACTTC. This translates into CASKRQGGSEETQYF.

The chain has TRBV18 and TRBJ2-4, with 8 nucleotides matching TRBD1. The CDR3 spans 16 residues. The V and J ends lost 1 base and 0 bases, in that order; junction bases with no gene match: 2. CDR1 and CDR2 from the germline V gene are KGHSH and LQKENI. The CDR3: CASSPRQGAAKNIQYF. For the CDR3, the DNA is TGTGCCAGCTCACCACGGCAGGGGGCAGCCAAAAACATTCAGTACTTC.

This clone was observed a single time. The chain couples TRBV5-1 to TRBJ1-1; D gene ambiguous. V lost 1 base and J 1 base, leaving 5 bases between the germline ends. Germline V CDR1 and CDR2: SGHRS, YFSETQ. The CDR3 consists of 13 residues. CDR3 sequence: CASSLQQNTEAFF. CDR3 in DNA: TGCGCCAGCAGCTTGCAACAGAACACTGAAGCTTTCTTT.

This chain joins TRBV10-3 and TRBJ1-1; a possible D gene is TRBD1 (5 bases). Germline loops: CDR1 ENHRY, CDR2 SYGVKD. The CDR3 length is 14 residues. Trimming cost V 3 bases and J 5 bases, with 13 bases left between them. In DNA form, the CDR3 reads TGTGCCATCAGTGACAGGGTGAGTGTAACTGAAGCTTTCTTT. Encoded protein: CAISDRVSVTEAFF.

V is TRBV10-3 and J is TRBJ2-5, with 7 nucleotides matching TRBD2. Germline V gives CDR1 ENHRY, CDR2 SYGVKD. With 4 bases clipped from V and 4 bases from J, the junction kept 6 bases outside the gene matches. This CDR3 region has 14 residues. CDR3 sequence: CAISGGEGSETQYF. For the CDR3, the DNA is TGTGCCATCAGTGGCGGGGAGGGATCAGAGACCCAGTACTTC.

The genes are TRBV20-1 and TRBJ1-1; D call uncertain. The V end lost 5 bases, the J end lost 3 bases, and 4 bases lay between the germline ends. This CDR3 has 10 residues. Germline CDR1 and CDR2: DFQATT and SNEGSKA (reference sequence). DNA of the CDR3: TGCAGTGCTCTGTACACTGAAGCTTTCTTT. Protein product: CSALYTEAFF.

This clone was recorded a few times. This sequence joins TRBV13 and TRBJ2-1; 10 positions match TRBD1. The CDR3 covers 15 residues. Trimming took 5 bases from V and 7 from J; bases not matched to a gene: 8. The germline CDR1 and CDR2 sequences are PRHDT and FYEKMQ (reference sequence). CDR3 region: CASSRWDRGNNEQFF. In DNA form, the CDR3 reads TGTGCCAGCAGCCGATGGGACAGGGGAAATAATGAGCAGTTCTTC.

The chain links TRBV29-1 to TRBJ2-4; 7 positions agree with TRBD1. Germline V gives CDR1 SQVTM, CDR2 ANQGSEA. This CDR3 has 13 residues. The ends lost 3 bases at V and 7 bases at J; junction bases unmatched: 6. This CDR3 reads CSVDDRVGNIQYF. CDR3 in DNA: TGCAGCGTTGACGACAGGGTTGGGAACATTCAGTACTTC. Looking up the rest from reference TRBV29-1 and TRBJ2-4 gives the full variable domain: SAVISQKPSRDICQRGTSLTIQCQVDSQVTMMFWYRQQPGQSLTLIATANQGSEATYESGFVIDKFPISRPNLTFSTLTVSNMSPEDSSIYLCSVDDRVGNIQYFGAGTRLSVL.

J is TRBJ2-6 and V is TRBV28; D may be TRBD1 (6 bases). This CDR3 spans 18 amino acids. With 5 bases removed from V and 0 bases from J, the gap between germline ends came to 17 bases. Per germline, CDR1 MDHEN and CDR2 SYDVKM. CDR3 loop: CASSPWDIGGSGANVLTF. DNA for the CDR3: TGTGCCAGCAGTCCCTGGGACATTGGGGGCTCTGGGGCCAACGTCCTGACTTTC.

The chain links TRBV14 to TRBJ1-4, with D unresolved. Germline CDR1 reads SGHDN; CDR2 reads FVKESK. With 1 base removed from V and 7 bases from J, the gap between germline ends came to 10 bases. There are 14 residues in the CDR3. The CDR3 coding sequence is TGTGCCAGCAGCCAAGCGCACACCTCTGAAAAACTGTTTTTT. Translating gives CASSQAHTSEKLFF.

The chain links TRBV5-4 to TRBJ2-6; 8 nucleotides match TRBD1. This CDR3 contains 17 residues. J gave up 0 bases and V 4 bases, and 6 bases lay outside the gene matches. CDR1 is SGHNT and CDR2 is YYREEE in the germline V gene (reference sequence). In nucleotides, the CDR3 is TGTGCCAGCAGCCCGGGACAGGAGAACTCTGGGGCCAACGTCCTGACTTTC. Amino acids: CASSPGQENSGANVLTF.

V gene TRBV30 combines with J gene TRBJ2-5, with D perhaps matching TRBD1 (6 bases). V lost 5 bases and J lost 2, with 18 bases in between. There are 15 residues in the CDR3. From germline, CDR1 is GTSNPN and CDR2 SVGIG (reference sequence). CDR3 DNA sequence: TGTGCCTGGGGCAGGGGACGCACCTTTCAAGAGACCCAGTACTTC. Protein: CAWGRGRTFQETQYF. The variable domain in full, with the rest retrieved from reference TRBV30 and TRBJ2-5, is SQTIHQWPATLVQPVGSPLSLECTVEGTSNPNLYWYRQAAGRGLQLLFYSVGIGQISSEVPQNLSASRPQDRQFILSSKKLLLSDSGFYLCAWGRGRTFQETQYFGPGTRLLVL.

This clone came up once. This rearrangement joins TRBV5-1 to TRBJ1-2, with TRBD1 matching 7 bases. CDR1 SGHRS and CDR2 YFSETQ come from the germline V gene. The CDR3 has 16 amino acids. J gave up 5 bases and V 2 bases, and 12 bases lay outside the gene matches. CDR3 sequence: CASSLRRDSPQYGYTF. As DNA, the CDR3 is TGCGCCAGCAGCTTACGCCGGGACAGTCCGCAATATGGCTACACCTTC.